The T cell receptor beta chain under discussion was sequenced for a study of cytomegalovirus exposure and HLA in healthy donors. It was with 60 Vbeta and 13 Jbeta primers that the PCR ran. Profiled with immunoSEQ multiplex PCR; TCRdb holds only in-frame clones, not every one. The table records 150,000 to 180,000 clones, about four fifths of them present only once. Nominally healthy donors were sampled, though unrecorded immune exposures were likely. After removal of 6 bases from V and 6 bases from J, the junction contained 24 bases not matched to a gene. The CDR3 spans 19 residues. Germline V lookup: CDR1 KGHSH, CDR2 LQKENI.

This TCR was recovered from a man younger than 35 in good health and CMV-seronegative. The sequenced sample consisted of PBMCs. The chain couples TRBV18 to TRBJ2-7, with 9 bases lining up with TRBD2. CDR3 sequence reads: CASSVTSGSGGLWRFEQYF. The CDR3 nucleotides are TGTGCCAGCTCCGTCACCTCCGGTAGCGGGGGCCTGTGGCGGTTCGAGCAGTACTTC.